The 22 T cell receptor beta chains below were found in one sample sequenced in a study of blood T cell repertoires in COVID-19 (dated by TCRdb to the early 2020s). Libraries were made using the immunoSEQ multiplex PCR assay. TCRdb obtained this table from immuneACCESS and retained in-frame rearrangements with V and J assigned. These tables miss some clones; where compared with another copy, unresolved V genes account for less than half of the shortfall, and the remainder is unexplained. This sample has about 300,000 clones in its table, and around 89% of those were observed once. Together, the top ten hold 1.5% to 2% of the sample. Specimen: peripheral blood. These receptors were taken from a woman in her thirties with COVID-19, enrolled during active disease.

CDR3 protein: CASSLDRGTGYTF. CDR3 DNA sequence: TGTGCCAGCAGCTTAGACAGGGGCACGGGCTACACCTTC. This rearrangement joins TRBV7-3 to TRBJ1-2; 8 nucleotides agree with TRBD1. CDR3 length: 13 amino acids. The V and J ends lost 2 bases and 8 bases, in that order; junction bases with no gene match: 4. Germline CDR1 is SGHTA and CDR2 is FQGTGA.

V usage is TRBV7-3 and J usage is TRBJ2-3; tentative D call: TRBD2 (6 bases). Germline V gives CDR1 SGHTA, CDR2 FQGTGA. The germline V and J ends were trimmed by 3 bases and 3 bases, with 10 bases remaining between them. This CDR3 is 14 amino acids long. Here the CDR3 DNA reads TGTGCCAGCAGCTTTGGGCGGGGTACAGATACGCAGTATTTT. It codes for CASSFGRGTDTQYF.

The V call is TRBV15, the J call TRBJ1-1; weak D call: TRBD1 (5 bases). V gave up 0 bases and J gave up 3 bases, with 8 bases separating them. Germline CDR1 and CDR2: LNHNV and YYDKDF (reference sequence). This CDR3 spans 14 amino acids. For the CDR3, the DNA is TGTGCCACCAGCAGAGATGTCAGGGACACTGAAGCTTTCTTT. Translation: CATSRDVRDTEAFF.

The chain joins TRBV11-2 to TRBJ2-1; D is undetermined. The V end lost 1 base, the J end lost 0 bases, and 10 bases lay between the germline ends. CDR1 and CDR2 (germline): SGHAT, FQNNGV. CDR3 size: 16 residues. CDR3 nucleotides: TGTGCCAGCAGCTTAGGCGAATGGAGCTCCTACAATGAGCAGTTCTTC. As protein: CASSLGEWSSYNEQFF.

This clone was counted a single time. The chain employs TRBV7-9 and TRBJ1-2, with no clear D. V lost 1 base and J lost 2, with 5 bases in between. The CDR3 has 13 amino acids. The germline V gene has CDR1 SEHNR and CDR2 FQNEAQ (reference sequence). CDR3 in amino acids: CASSLGANYGYTF. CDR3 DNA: TGTGCCAGCAGCTTAGGAGCCAACTATGGCTACACCTTC.

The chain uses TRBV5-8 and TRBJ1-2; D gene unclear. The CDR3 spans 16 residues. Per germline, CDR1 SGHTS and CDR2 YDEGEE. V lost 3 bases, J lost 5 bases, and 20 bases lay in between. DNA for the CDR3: TGTGCCAGCAGCTCCCGTGTGGAAGCGCGGAATTATGGCTACACCTTC. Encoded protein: CASSSRVEARNYGYTF. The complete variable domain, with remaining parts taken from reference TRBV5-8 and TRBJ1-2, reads EAGVTQSPTHLIKTRGQQATLRCSPISGHTSVYWYQQALGLGLQFLLWYDEGEERNRGNFPPRFSGRQFPNYSSELNVNALELEDSALYLCASSSRVEARNYGYTFGSGTRLTVV.

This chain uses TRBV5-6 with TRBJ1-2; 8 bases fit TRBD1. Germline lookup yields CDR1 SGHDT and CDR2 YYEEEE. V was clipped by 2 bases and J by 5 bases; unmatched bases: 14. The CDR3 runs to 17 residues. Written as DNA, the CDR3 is TGTGCCAGCAGCTTTTGGACAGGGATGATCTTTGTTTATGGCTACACCTTC. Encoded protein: CASSFWTGMIFVYGYTF.

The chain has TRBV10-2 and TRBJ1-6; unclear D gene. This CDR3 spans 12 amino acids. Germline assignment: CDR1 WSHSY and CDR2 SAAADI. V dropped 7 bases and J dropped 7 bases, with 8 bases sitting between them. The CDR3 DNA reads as TGCGCCAGCATCTCCGGGAATTCACCCCTCCACTTT. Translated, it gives CASISGNSPLHF.

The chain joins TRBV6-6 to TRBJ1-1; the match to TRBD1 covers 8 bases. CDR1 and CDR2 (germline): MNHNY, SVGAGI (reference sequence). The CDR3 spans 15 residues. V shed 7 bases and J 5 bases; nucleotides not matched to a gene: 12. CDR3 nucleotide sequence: TGTGCCAGCAATACGATGGGCAGGGGGCCGACTGAAGCTTTCTTT. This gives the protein CASNTMGRGPTEAFF.

The CDR3 DNA reads TGTGCCAGCAGGAGGGAGGTTCCACACCTCCTAGCCAAAAACATTCAGTACTTC. Its protein product is CASRREVPHLLAKNIQYF. V and J are TRBV3-1 (or the pseudogene TRBV3-2) and TRBJ2-4; D may be TRBD2 (6 bases). Deletions cut 6 bases from V and 0 bases from J, with 21 bases between. Germline loops: CDR1 LGHDT, CDR2 YNNKEL (reference sequence). This CDR3 is 18 amino acids long.

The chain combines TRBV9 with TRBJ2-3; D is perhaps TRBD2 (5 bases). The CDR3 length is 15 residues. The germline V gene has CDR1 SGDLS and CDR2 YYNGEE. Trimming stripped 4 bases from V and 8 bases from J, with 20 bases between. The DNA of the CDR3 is TGTGCCAGCAGCCCGTGGACTGACGCTGAAGGTACGCAGTATTTT. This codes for CASSPWTDAEGTQYF.

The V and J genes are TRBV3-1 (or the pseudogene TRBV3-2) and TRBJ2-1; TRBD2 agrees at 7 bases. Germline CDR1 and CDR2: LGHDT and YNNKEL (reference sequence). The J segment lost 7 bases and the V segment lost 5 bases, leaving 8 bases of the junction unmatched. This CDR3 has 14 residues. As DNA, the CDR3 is TGTGCCAGCAGCTTAGGGAGGGTTGGGAATGAGCAGTTCTTC. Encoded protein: CASSLGRVGNEQFF.

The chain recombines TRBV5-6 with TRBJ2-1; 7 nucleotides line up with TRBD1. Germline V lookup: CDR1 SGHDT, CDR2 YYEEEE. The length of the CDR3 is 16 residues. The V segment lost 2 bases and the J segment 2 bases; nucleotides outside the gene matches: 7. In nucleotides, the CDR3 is TGTGCCAGCAGCTTCAGTTTGCAGGGGGCCTACAATGAGCAGTTCTTC. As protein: CASSFSLQGAYNEQFF.

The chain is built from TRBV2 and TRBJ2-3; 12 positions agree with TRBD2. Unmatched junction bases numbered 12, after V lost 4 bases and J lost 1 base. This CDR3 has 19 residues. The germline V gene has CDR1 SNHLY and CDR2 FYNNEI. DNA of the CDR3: TGTGCCAGCAGTGGGTCCCGGACTAGCGGGGAGTGGGGCACAGATACGCAGTATTTT. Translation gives CASSGSRTSGEWGTDTQYF.

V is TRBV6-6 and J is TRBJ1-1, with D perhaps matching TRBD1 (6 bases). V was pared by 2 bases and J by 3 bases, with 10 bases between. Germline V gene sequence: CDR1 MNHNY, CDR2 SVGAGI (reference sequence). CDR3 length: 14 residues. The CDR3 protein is CASSYRTADTEAFF. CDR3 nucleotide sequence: TGTGCCAGCAGTTACAGGACAGCGGACACTGAAGCTTTCTTT.

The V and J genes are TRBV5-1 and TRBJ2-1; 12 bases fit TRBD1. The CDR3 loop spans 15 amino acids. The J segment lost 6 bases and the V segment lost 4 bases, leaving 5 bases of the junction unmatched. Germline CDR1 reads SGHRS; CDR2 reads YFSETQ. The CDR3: CASSPGTGGLNEQFF. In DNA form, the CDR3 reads TGCGCCAGCAGCCCCGGGACAGGGGGCCTCAATGAGCAGTTCTTC.

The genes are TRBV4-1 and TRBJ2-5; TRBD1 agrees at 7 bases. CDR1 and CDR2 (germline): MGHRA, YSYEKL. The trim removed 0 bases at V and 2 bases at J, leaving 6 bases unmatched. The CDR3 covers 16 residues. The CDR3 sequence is CASSQDGTELQETQYF. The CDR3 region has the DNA TGCGCCAGCAGCCAAGACGGGACAGAGTTACAAGAGACCCAGTACTTC.

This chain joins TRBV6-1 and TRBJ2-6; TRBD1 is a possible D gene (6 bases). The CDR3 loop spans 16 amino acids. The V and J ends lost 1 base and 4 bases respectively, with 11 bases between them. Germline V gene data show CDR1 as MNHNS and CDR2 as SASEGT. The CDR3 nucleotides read TGTGCCAGCAGTGAAGAGGCAGGGGCCGGGGCCAACGTCCTGACTTTC. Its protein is CASSEEAGAGANVLTF.

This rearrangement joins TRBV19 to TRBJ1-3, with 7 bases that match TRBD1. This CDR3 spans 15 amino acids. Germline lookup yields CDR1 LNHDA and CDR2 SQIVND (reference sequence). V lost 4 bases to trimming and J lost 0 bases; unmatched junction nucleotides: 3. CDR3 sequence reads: CASSTGTVSGNTIYF. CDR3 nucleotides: TGTGCCAGTAGTACCGGGACAGTCTCTGGAAACACCATATATTTT.

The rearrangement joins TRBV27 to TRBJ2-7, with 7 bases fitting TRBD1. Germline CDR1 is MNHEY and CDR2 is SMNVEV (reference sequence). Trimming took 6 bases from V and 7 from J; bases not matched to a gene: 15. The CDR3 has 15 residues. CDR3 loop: CASRSTGVPLGEQYF. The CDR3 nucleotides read TGTGCCAGCAGATCTACAGGGGTTCCCTTGGGAGAGCAGTACTTC.

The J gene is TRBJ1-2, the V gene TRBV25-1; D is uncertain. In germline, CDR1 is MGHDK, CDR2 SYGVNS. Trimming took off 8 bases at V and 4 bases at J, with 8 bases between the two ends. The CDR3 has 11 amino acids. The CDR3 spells CASLSGYGYTF. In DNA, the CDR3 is TGTGCCAGCTTAAGCGGCTATGGCTACACCTTC.

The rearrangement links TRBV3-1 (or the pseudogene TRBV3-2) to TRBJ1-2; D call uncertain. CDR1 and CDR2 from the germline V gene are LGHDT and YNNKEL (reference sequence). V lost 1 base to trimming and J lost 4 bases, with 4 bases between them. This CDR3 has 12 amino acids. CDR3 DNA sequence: TGTGCCAGCAGCCAAGCAGGCTATGGCTACACCTTC. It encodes CASSQAGYGYTF.